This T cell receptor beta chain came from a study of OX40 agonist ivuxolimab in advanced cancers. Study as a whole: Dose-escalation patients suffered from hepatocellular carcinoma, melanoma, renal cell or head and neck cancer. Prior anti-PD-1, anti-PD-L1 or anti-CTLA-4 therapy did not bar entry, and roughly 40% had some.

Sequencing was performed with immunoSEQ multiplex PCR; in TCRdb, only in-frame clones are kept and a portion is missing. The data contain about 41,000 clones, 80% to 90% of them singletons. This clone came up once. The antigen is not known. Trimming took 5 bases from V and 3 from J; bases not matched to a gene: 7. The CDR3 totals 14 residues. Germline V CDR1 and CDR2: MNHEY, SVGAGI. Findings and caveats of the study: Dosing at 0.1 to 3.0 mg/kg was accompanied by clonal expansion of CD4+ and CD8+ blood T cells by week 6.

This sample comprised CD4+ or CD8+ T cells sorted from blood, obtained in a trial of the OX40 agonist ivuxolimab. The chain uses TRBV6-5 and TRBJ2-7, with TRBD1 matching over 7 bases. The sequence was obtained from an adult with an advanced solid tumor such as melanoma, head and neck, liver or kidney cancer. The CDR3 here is CASSGDRDFYEQYF. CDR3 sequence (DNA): TGTGCCAGCAGTGGGGACAGAGATTTCTACGAGCAGTACTTC.